The clone carrying this T cell receptor beta chain has more than one count but fewer than ten. What it recognizes is unknown. An equimolar mix of two oligonucleotides served as the beta constant-region primer for TRBC1 and TRBC2. MiXCR, applied by TCRdb to the UMI-ligation and nested PCR reads, yields one record per CDR3 protein. The sample consists of some 85,000 distinct CDR3 sequences, over 10% of them appearing once. Cells stained for CD3, CD4, CD8, CD45RA and CD27 were sorted into four subsets. The data are from a study of naive and memory T cell subsets. CDR1 and CDR2 (germline): SNHLY, FYNNEI. With 8 bases clipped from V and 6 bases from J, the junction kept 12 bases outside the gene matches. The CDR3 is 14 amino acids. General observations from the study: TCR abundance followed a power law differing between naive and memory subsets. Expression changes during T cell differentiation may affect RNA-based TCR counts.

The sequencing input was central memory CD4+ T cells from blood. The clonotype was recovered from a human donor in good health. The V gene is TRBV2, the J gene TRBJ1-2; 7 nucleotides match TRBD1. CDR3: CASQRTGVQNGYTF. DNA for the CDR3: TGTGCCAGCCAGAGAACAGGGGTACAGAATGGCTACACCTTC.